This TCR beta chain was retrieved from a study of control samples from healthy donors and cancer patients. CDR1 LNHNV and CDR2 YYDKDF come from the germline V gene (reference sequence). The CDR3 spans 13 residues. The V and J ends lost 0 bases and 4 bases respectively, with 4 bases between them. The table came from immunoSEQ multiplex PCR; TCRdb's copy has only in-frame clones and leaves some out. The data hold about 130,000 clones, with around 92% observed a single time. Sequences were obtained from PBMCs. The chain has TRBV15 and TRBJ2-1; no clear D. The receptor comes from a man older than 75 with head and neck cancer. CDR3 amino acids: CATSRDTYNEQFF. As DNA, the CDR3 is TGTGCCACCAGCAGAGATACTTACAATGAGCAGTTCTTC.